The next 14 T cell receptor beta chains were all read from a single sample in a study of T cell repertoires in cytomegalovirus infection. TCRdb reprocessed the reads with MiXCR, giving one entry per CDR3 protein. This table holds fewer than 200,000 distinct CDR3 sequences, about 21% found once. Sequenced material: PBMCs. Receptor source: a human donor in good health (CMV status not recorded). Some clones in this sample may be carry-over from other donors' samples.

This clonotype came up a few times. The chain carries TRBV5-4 and TRBJ2-1; 8 nucleotides agree with TRBD2. V was pared by 5 bases and J by 1 base, with 5 bases of the junction left unmatched. The CDR3 has 15 residues. CDR1 and CDR2 (germline): SGHNT, YYREEE (reference sequence). The CDR3 DNA sequence: TGTGCCAGCAGGTACGGGGGGGTATCCTACAATGAGCAGTTCTTC. Translating it yields CASRYGGVSYNEQFF.

The chain carries TRBV5-4 and TRBJ2-2; D ambiguous. The CDR3 covers 12 residues. CDR1 SGHNT and CDR2 YYREEE come from the germline V gene (reference sequence). Trimming took 2 bases from V and 7 from J, leaving 6 bases between them. The CDR3 here is CASSLADGELFF. In DNA form, the CDR3 reads TGTGCCAGCAGCTTAGCTGACGGGGAGCTGTTTTTT.

The chain links TRBV27 to TRBJ2-3, with 8 bases lining up with TRBD2. Germline V gives CDR1 MNHEY, CDR2 SMNVEV (reference sequence). This CDR3 region has 18 residues. Unmatched junction bases numbered 14, after V lost 4 bases and J lost 2 bases. This CDR3 reads CASSSRFGTRENTDTQYF. The CDR3 DNA sequence: TGTGCCAGCAGTTCAAGGTTCGGGACTAGGGAGAACACAGATACGCAGTATTTT.

This clonotype was detected many times. The chain combines TRBV27 with TRBJ2-1; D possibly matches TRBD1 or TRBD2 (5 bases each). This CDR3 has 15 residues. CDR1 MNHEY and CDR2 SMNVEV come from the germline V gene (reference sequence). The V and J ends lost 2 bases and 2 bases respectively, with 10 bases between them. In DNA form, the CDR3 reads TGTGCCAGCAGTTTAGGGGGTGTGCCCTACAATGAGCAGTTCTTC. It translates to CASSLGGVPYNEQFF.

The chain is built from TRBV2 and TRBJ2-2; D gene ambiguous. Germline CDR1 SNHLY, CDR2 FYNNEI. V was cut by 4 bases and J by 0 bases, with 9 bases left in between. This CDR3 contains 15 residues. The CDR3 here is CASSGSGSNTGELFF. Here the CDR3 DNA reads TGTGCCAGCAGTGGGTCCGGGTCGAACACCGGGGAGCTGTTTTTT.

CDR3 sequence: CASGIPDQPQHF. Written as DNA, the CDR3 is TGTGCCAGCGGGATTCCTGATCAGCCCCAGCATTTT. This chain links TRBV27 with TRBJ1-5; D ambiguous. CDR3 length: 12 amino acids. V was pared by 8 bases and J by 5 bases, with 10 bases between. Germline assignment: CDR1 MNHEY and CDR2 SMNVEV (reference sequence).

This clonotype was seen a handful of times. CDR3 coding DNA: TGTGCCACCAAGAGCATGAACACTGAAGCTTTCTTT. It specifies CATKSMNTEAFF. This chain joins TRBV15 and TRBJ1-1; no clear D gene. The CDR3 loop spans 12 amino acids. Looked up from germline, CDR1 is LNHNV and CDR2 is YYDKDF (reference sequence). V lost 7 bases to trimming and J lost 0 bases, with 6 bases between them.

This clonotype was counted only a few times. The J gene is TRBJ1-2, the V gene TRBV20-1; 9 bases match TRBD1. The length of the CDR3 is 17 residues. CDR1 DFQATT and CDR2 SNEGSKA come from the germline V gene (reference sequence). V was pared by 0 bases and J by 5 bases, with 13 bases of the junction left unmatched. The CDR3 is CSAREQGRTGVRYGYTF. In nucleotides, the CDR3 is TGCAGTGCTAGAGAACAAGGACGGACAGGGGTACGGTATGGCTACACCTTC.

The chain links TRBV12-3 or TRBV12-4 to TRBJ1-1; the D is unclear. This CDR3 region has 15 residues. Deletions cut 2 bases from V and 0 bases from J, with 10 bases between. CDR3 DNA: TGTGCCAGCAGTTTACTCACGGCCTTGAACACTGAAGCTTTCTTT. It yields the protein CASSLLTALNTEAFF.

Worth noting for this clonotype: A read error is possible here, since a much larger clone lies one base away. The chain carries TRBV7-8 and TRBJ1-1, with 7 nucleotides matching TRBD1. The CDR3 runs 15 residues. CDR1 is SGHVS, CDR2 FQNEAQ, per germline. Trimming cost V 5 bases and J 9 bases; bases outside gene matches: 15. CDR3 protein: CASSRDPGGSTKAFF. In DNA, the CDR3 is TGTGCCAGCAGCCGGGATCCAGGGGGATCGACTAAAGCTTTCTTT.

This clonotype has more than one count but fewer than ten. This rearrangement joins TRBV6-5 to TRBJ1-4; a weak D match, TRBD1 (5 bases). Trimming took off 3 bases at V and 7 bases at J, with 12 bases between the two ends. There are 14 residues in the CDR3. Germline values: CDR1 MNHEY, CDR2 SVGAGI. This CDR3 is CASSYTQGGEKLFF. Here the CDR3 DNA reads TGTGCCAGCAGTTATACCCAGGGAGGTGAAAAACTGTTTTTT.

By share, this clonotype ranks as medium-sized. The rearrangement joins TRBV7-9 to TRBJ1-5; D is perhaps TRBD1 (5 bases). This CDR3 is built from 16 residues. Germline values: CDR1 SEHNR, CDR2 FQNEAQ (reference sequence). Between the trimmed V and J ends, which lost 5 bases and 5 bases, there was a span of 19 bases. CDR3 sequence (DNA): TGTGCCAGCAGCCTGGGTAGGCAGGGATTTTATCAGCCCCAGCATTTT. Translating it yields CASSLGRQGFYQPQHF.

This chain connects TRBV3-1 to TRBJ2-3; the match to TRBD2 covers 8 bases. The V and J ends lost 6 bases and 1 base, in that order; junction bases with no gene match: 6. The V gene's germline CDR1 is LGHDT and CDR2 YNNKEL (reference sequence). The length of the CDR3 is 15 residues. CDR3 loop: CASSRAGAGTDTQYF. CDR3 in DNA: TGTGCCAGCAGTAGAGCGGGAGCTGGCACAGATACGCAGTATTTT.

This clonotype has ten or more counts. The V call is TRBV6-6, the J call TRBJ1-2, with TRBD1 matching over 8 bases. The germline gives CDR1 MNHNY, CDR2 SVGAGI (reference sequence). The CDR3 runs 15 residues. With V trimmed by 2 bases and J by 3 bases, 5 bases remained unmatched. The CDR3 DNA follows: TGTGCCAGCAGTTACCGGAAGGGACAGGACTATGGCTACACCTTC. It yields the protein CASSYRKGQDYGYTF.